What follows are 32 T cell receptor beta chains derived from one specimen sequenced in a study of blood T cells in healthy people across ages. A J-beta primer mix and a sample-barcoded 5' primer were used in a second PCR of roughly 6 to 12 cycles. MiXCR was run by TCRdb on the 5' RACE reads, yielding one entry per CDR3 protein. Of 710,000 or so distinct CDR3 sequences in the sample, approximately 31% are singletons; the top ten hold about 16%. The sequenced sample consisted of blood. The receptor set was obtained from a woman of 80 years or more in good health.

Remarks on this clonotype: A read error may explain this, as a much larger clone is one base away. The chain combines TRBV2 with TRBJ2-5, with D perhaps assigned TRBD1 or TRBD2 (5 bases each). V shed 3 bases and J shed 11 bases, with 19 bases lying between them. Germline assignment: CDR1 SNHLY and CDR2 FYNNEI. The CDR3 length is 14 residues. Here the CDR3 reads CASSEKRGSSKQYF. In DNA form, the CDR3 reads TGTGCCAGCAGTGAGAAGAGGGGTAGTAGTAAGCAGTACTTC.

With respect to this clonotype: A much larger clone sits a single nucleotide away, making a read error possible. The V and J genes are TRBV28 and TRBJ2-1; D is ambiguous. Looked up from germline, CDR1 is MDHEN and CDR2 is SYDVKM. V was clipped by 3 bases and J by 10 bases, with 13 bases between them. The CDR3 has 13 residues. CDR3 amino acids: CASSLPIPQEQFF. For the CDR3, the DNA is TGTGCCAGCAGTTTGCCTATCCCACAGGAGCAGTTCTTC.

This clonotype was seen many times. The chain combines TRBV5-1 with TRBJ2-3; 7 positions agree with TRBD2. V lost 1 base and J lost 1; bases outside the gene matches: 6. Germline V gene data show CDR1 as SGHRS and CDR2 as YFSETQ. The CDR3 runs to 16 residues. CDR3 nucleotides: TGCGCCAGCAGCTTGTCCCAACGGGGGGGCACAGATACGCAGTATTTT. This encodes CASSLSQRGGTDTQYF. Full variable domain (missing parts from reference TRBV5-1 and TRBJ2-3): KAGVTQTPRYLIKTRGQQVTLSCSPISGHRSVSWYQQTPGQGLQFLFEYFSETQRNKGNFPGRFSGRQFSNSRSEMNVSTLELGDSALYLCASSLSQRGGTDTQYFGPGTRLTVL.

This clonotype occurred a few times. The CDR3 here is CAWSGISGGHYSYNEQFF. CDR3 DNA: TGTGCCTGGAGCGGAATTAGCGGGGGCCACTACTCCTACAATGAGCAGTTCTTC. The chain has TRBV30 and TRBJ2-1; 9 positions agree with TRBD2. V lost 3 bases and J lost 0; bases outside the gene matches: 12. Germline-derived CDR1 and CDR2 are GTSNPN and SVGIG (reference sequence). The CDR3 extends over 18 amino acids.

This chain joins TRBV20-1 and TRBJ1-4; D may be TRBD1 (6 bases). Germline lookup yields CDR1 DFQATT and CDR2 SNEGSKA (reference sequence). The CDR3 contains 14 residues. Between the trimmed V and J ends, which lost 2 bases and 7 bases, there was a span of 14 bases. CDR3 coding DNA: TGCAGTGCTAGACCCCCAGGGGCGGGTGAAAAACTGTTTTTT. Translating gives CSARPPGAGEKLFF.

A remark on this clonotype: This sequence may be a read error, since a much larger clone differs from it by one base. The rearrangement uses TRBV30 and TRBJ2-1; either TRBD1 or TRBD2 may supply D (5 bases each). This CDR3 region has 13 residues. Germline V gene lookup returns CDR1 GTSNPN and CDR2 SVGIG (reference sequence). Here the CDR3 reads CAWSGDAYNERFF. The CDR3 region has the DNA TGTGCCTGGAGCGGGGACGCCTACAATGAGCGGTTCTTC. Full variable domain (remainder filled in from reference TRBV30 and TRBJ2-1): SQTIHQWPATLVQPVGSPLSLECTVEGTSNPNLYWYRQAAGRGLQLLFYSVGIGQISSEVPQNLSASRPQDRQFILSSKKLLLSDSGFYLCAWSGDAYNERFFGPGTRLTVL.

The J gene is TRBJ1-1, the V gene TRBV6-2 or TRBV6-3, with 12 bases identical to TRBD1. V shed 6 bases and J 5 bases; nucleotides not matched to a gene: 7. The CDR3 runs to 15 residues. Germline CDR1 MNHEY, CDR2 SVGEGT. CDR3 in amino acids: CASRGDRGLGTEAFF. CDR3 coding DNA: TGTGCCAGCAGGGGGGACAGGGGGCTTGGAACTGAAGCTTTCTTT.

The chain carries TRBV27 and TRBJ2-1; the match to TRBD1 covers 9 bases. V dropped 2 bases and J dropped 8; count of bases not matched to a gene: 4. The CDR3 extends over 14 amino acids. CDR1 and CDR2 from the germline V gene are MNHEY and SMNVEV (reference sequence). The CDR3 here is CASSLGTGHYEQFF. DNA of the CDR3: TGTGCCAGCAGTTTAGGGACAGGGCATTATGAGCAGTTCTTC.

To note about this clonotype: This may arise from a read error, as a much more abundant clone is one base away. V usage is TRBV5-1 and J usage is TRBJ2-7; TRBD1 might be the D (6 bases). The CDR3 has 15 amino acids. Trimming pared 0 bases from V and 7 bases from J, leaving 17 bases between. Germline V gene sequence: CDR1 SGHRS, CDR2 YFSETQ. The CDR3 loop is CASSLGGQLRYEQYF. CDR3 bases: TGCGCCAGCAGCTTGGGGGGACAACTCCGCTATGAGCAGTACTTC.

This clonotype was counted many times. The chain uses TRBV12-3 or TRBV12-4 and TRBJ1-2; D gene uncertain. V was trimmed by 5 bases and J by 3 bases, leaving 10 bases between them. The CDR3 is made up of 13 amino acids. DNA for the CDR3: TGTGCCAGCAGTATCCGAAGGGACTATGGCTACACCTTC. As protein: CASSIRRDYGYTF.

This clonotype was seen ten or more times. The V and J genes are TRBV6-6 and TRBJ2-1; TRBD2 matches 8 bases. Germline lookup yields CDR1 MNHNY and CDR2 SVGAGI (reference sequence). V gave up 2 bases and J gave up 6 bases; unmatched junction bases: 15. The CDR3 loop spans 18 amino acids. The CDR3 DNA reads TGTGCCAGCAGTTACGTGGGCGGGGGGCTCACCTTTACCAATGAGCAGTTCTTC. This translates into CASSYVGGGLTFTNEQFF.

This clonotype was counted at least ten times. The chain links TRBV5-5 to TRBJ2-1; the D is unclear. Germline V lookup: CDR1 SGHKS, CDR2 YYEKEE (reference sequence). CDR3 length equals 15 residues. V was shortened by 0 bases and J by 3 bases, with 10 bases between the two germline ends. This CDR3 is CASSLVPVLYNEQFF. CDR3 DNA: TGTGCCAGCAGCTTGGTACCAGTTCTCTACAATGAGCAGTTCTTC.

The V and J genes are TRBV27 and TRBJ2-3; D gene unclear. CDR3 length: 16 residues. CDR1 is MNHEY, CDR2 SMNVEV, per germline (reference sequence). Deletions cut 5 bases from V and 0 bases from J, with 15 bases between. CDR3 bases: TGTGCCAGCAGTCCGAGACTTACAACTAGCACAGATACGCAGTATTTT. Its translation: CASSPRLTTSTDTQYF.

On this clonotype: This may be a read error: a much more frequent sequence differs by one nucleotide. The V gene is TRBV20-1, the J gene TRBJ2-5; TRBD2 matches at 10 bases. CDR3 length: 16 amino acids. The V gene end was trimmed by 0 bases and the J gene end by 4 bases; junction bases not matched to a gene: 8. Germline CDR1 and CDR2: DFQATT and SNEGSKA (reference sequence). The chain's CDR3 is CSARDLAGDQPETQYF. The CDR3 bases are TGCAGTGCTAGAGACCTAGCGGGGGATCAACCAGAGACCCAGTACTTC.

A note on this clonotype: This could be a read error, since a much larger clone is one nucleotide away. CDR3 sequence (DNA): TGTGCCAGCAGTCATACGGGACAGGGGAACGAGCGGTACTTC. Translation: CASSHTGQGNERYF. The V gene is TRBV3-1, the J gene TRBJ2-5, with 10 bases lining up with TRBD1. CDR1 and CDR2 (germline): LGHDT, YNNKEL (reference sequence). The V segment lost 6 bases and the J segment 13 bases; nucleotides outside the gene matches: 14. The CDR3 has 14 residues.

This clonotype appeared a few times. The gene calls are TRBV7-9 and TRBJ2-5, with TRBD2 matching 12 bases. Germline V gene data show CDR1 as SEHNR and CDR2 as FQNEAQ (reference sequence). CDR3 length: 15 amino acids. The ends lost 6 bases at V and 11 bases at J; junction bases unmatched: 13. The DNA for the CDR3 is TGTGCCAGCAGTCCTAGCGGGGGGGCTTTCTATGAGCAGTACTTC. As protein: CASSPSGGAFYEQYF.

This chain links TRBV30 with TRBJ1-2; tentatively, D is TRBD1 (6 bases). Germline V lookup: CDR1 GTSNPN, CDR2 SVGIG (reference sequence). The CDR3 runs 17 residues. V gave up 3 bases and J gave up 4 bases, with 24 bases separating them. CDR3 region: CAWSLGGQDSSFYGYTF. CDR3 DNA: TGTGCCTGGAGCCTGGGGGGGCAGGACTCCTCTTTCTATGGCTACACCTTC.

This clonotype has a handful of counts. The V and J genes are TRBV20-1 and TRBJ2-2; 8 bases are shared with TRBD1. The CDR3 is made up of 18 amino acids. V dropped 0 bases and J dropped 1; count of bases not matched to a gene: 10. Germline assignment: CDR1 DFQATT and CDR2 SNEGSKA (reference sequence). The CDR3 region has the DNA TGCAGTGCTAGAGATGAGAGGCAGGGGGCATGGAACACCGGGGAGCTGTTTTTT. This sequence encodes CSARDERQGAWNTGELFF.

The chain is built from TRBV20-1 and TRBJ2-7; the match to TRBD1 covers 9 bases. The J segment lost 4 bases and the V segment lost 6 bases, leaving 10 bases of the junction unmatched. CDR1 is DFQATT and CDR2 is SNEGSKA in the germline V gene (reference sequence). CDR3 size: 14 residues. CDR3 nucleotide sequence: TGCAGTGCCCAAACCGGGACAGGGAAATACGAGCAGTACTTC. Its translation is CSAQTGTGKYEQYF.

This clonotype was detected a few times. The chain combines TRBV29-1 with TRBJ1-1; TRBD1 might be the D (6 bases). Germline assignment: CDR1 SQVTM and CDR2 ANQGSEA. The CDR3 extends over 13 amino acids. V lost 3 bases, J lost 1 base, and 9 bases lay in between. CDR3 DNA sequence: TGCAGCGTTGACGGACAGACGAACACTGAAGCTTTCTTT. Translated, it gives CSVDGQTNTEAFF.

The chain recombines TRBV20-1 with TRBJ2-1; 10 bases are a match to TRBD2. Germline lookup yields CDR1 DFQATT and CDR2 SNEGSKA (reference sequence). This CDR3 comprises 15 residues. Germline trimming cut 0 bases from V and 6 bases from J; bases unmatched to any gene: 5. The CDR3 protein is CSAREISGRGNEQFF. The CDR3 nucleotides read TGCAGTGCTAGAGAGATAAGCGGGAGGGGCAATGAGCAGTTCTTC.

At least ten counts were recorded for this clonotype. This chain uses TRBV6-1 with TRBJ1-2, with D perhaps TRBD1 (6 bases). The CDR3 is 15 amino acids. Germline V gene data show CDR1 as MNHNS and CDR2 as SASEGT. Trimming shortened V by 4 bases and J by 0 bases, and 12 bases separated the two germline ends. The CDR3 spells CASSVSDSPNYGYTF. In DNA form, the CDR3 reads TGTGCCAGCAGTGTATCGGACAGCCCTAACTATGGCTACACCTTC.

This clonotype was seen ten or more times. The rearrangement uses TRBV27 and TRBJ2-1; TRBD1 is a possible D gene (6 bases). Trimming took off 6 bases at V and 6 bases at J, with 15 bases between the two ends. CDR1 is MNHEY, CDR2 SMNVEV, per germline (reference sequence). The CDR3 contains 14 residues. CDR3 bases: TGTGCCAGCAGGAGGGACACGACACGCAATGAGCAGTTCTTC. This translates into CASRRDTTRNEQFF.

This clonotype was seen repeatedly, ten times or more. This rearrangement joins TRBV11-2 to TRBJ2-1, with TRBD1 matching 8 bases. V trimming: 11 bases; J trimming: 7 bases; junction bases outside the gene matches: 16. Germline V gives CDR1 SGHAT, CDR2 FQNNGV. The CDR3 covers 15 residues. CDR3 in amino acids: CAVQLRQGARNEQFF. CDR3 sequence (DNA): TGTGCCGTTCAACTTAGGCAGGGGGCGCGGAATGAGCAGTTCTTC.

This clonotype came up many times. The chain is built from TRBV20-1 and TRBJ2-7; tentative D call: TRBD1 (5 bases). Germline assignment: CDR1 DFQATT and CDR2 SNEGSKA (reference sequence). V lost 1 base and J 1 base, leaving 11 bases between the germline ends. The CDR3 extends over 14 amino acids. CDR3 loop: CSARVNRLSYEQYF. DNA for the CDR3: TGCAGTGCTAGAGTAAACAGGCTTTCCTACGAGCAGTACTTC.

In DNA form, the CDR3 reads TGTGCCAGCAGTTCTGCAGGGGGCATTGGTTCACCCCTCCACTTT. Protein: CASSSAGGIGSPLHF. The chain combines TRBV12-3 or TRBV12-4 with TRBJ1-6; 8 positions match TRBD1. This CDR3 has 15 residues. V shed 4 bases and J 9 bases; nucleotides not matched to a gene: 8.

In the case of this clonotype: A much larger clone is a single base away; this may be a read error. This chain joins TRBV10-3 and TRBJ2-3; 8 bases line up with TRBD1. Losses at the gene ends were 0 bases for V and 4 bases for J; bases not matched to a gene: 9. Germline V gene lookup returns CDR1 ENHRY and CDR2 SYGVKD. This CDR3 comprises 17 residues. The CDR3 bases are TGTGCCATCAGTGAGTCAGCCCAGGGGGCTGGGGCAGATACGCAGTATTTT. Protein sequence: CAISESAQGAGADTQYF.

The rearrangement joins TRBV7-8 to TRBJ2-5; perhaps TRBD2 as D (6 bases). The germline V gene encodes CDR1 SGHVS and CDR2 FQNEAQ. Trimming removed 5 bases from V and 7 bases from J, with 17 bases in between. This CDR3 contains 14 residues. CDR3 nucleotides: TGTGCCAGCAGCCGCGGCACAGGAGGGGTGACCCAGTACTTC. It encodes CASSRGTGGVTQYF. Variable domain in full (rest from reference TRBV7-8 and TRBJ2-5): GAGVSQSPRYKVAKRGQDVALRCDPISGHVSLFWYQQALGQGPEFLTYFQNEAQLDKSGLPSDRFFAERPEGSVSTLKIQRTQQEDSAVYLCASSRGTGGVTQYFGPGTRLLVL.

The sample holds many counts of this clonotype. The chain uses TRBV25-1 and TRBJ2-1, with D perhaps being TRBD1 or TRBD2 (5 bases each). The CDR3 runs 17 residues. V dropped 8 bases and J dropped 0 bases, with 20 bases sitting between them. Germline values: CDR1 MGHDK, CDR2 SYGVNS. As DNA, the CDR3 is TGTGCCAGCTCCCGGTCCGCCGGGGCGAGCTCCTACAATGAGCAGTTCTTC. It specifies CASSRSAGASSYNEQFF.

The sample holds many counts of this clonotype. The chain combines TRBV27 with TRBJ2-5, with 7 bases fitting TRBD2. There are 16 residues in the CDR3. J gave up 2 bases and V 3 bases, and 9 bases lay outside the gene matches. Germline loops: CDR1 MNHEY, CDR2 SMNVEV (reference sequence). CDR3 amino acids: CASSFSRLAAQETQYF. CDR3 bases: TGTGCCAGCAGTTTCTCTCGGCTAGCGGCACAAGAGACCCAGTACTTC.

With regard to this clonotype: The junction departs from the called germline gene at one end, perhaps through a read error. The chain carries TRBV19 and TRBJ2-5; the match to TRBD2 covers 15 bases. The CDR3 totals 14 residues. CDR1 is LNHDA, CDR2 SQIVND, per germline (reference sequence). The CDR3 is CASGTSGRLETQYF. The CDR3 nucleotides read TGTGCCAGCGGGACTAGCGGGAGGCTAGAGACTCAGTACTTC.

Worth noting for this clonotype: A much more abundant neighbour one base away suggests this may be a read error. The CDR3 sequence: CASSLEQDRNQPQHF. The CDR3, as DNA: TGTGCCAGCAGCTTAGAACAGGACCGCAATCAGCCCCAGCATTTT. The rearrangement joins TRBV7-2 to TRBJ1-5; the D gene is possibly TRBD1 (5 bases). The CDR3 is 15 residues long. The V and J ends lost 1 base and 2 bases respectively, with 9 bases between them. The germline V gene encodes CDR1 SGHTA and CDR2 FQGNSA.